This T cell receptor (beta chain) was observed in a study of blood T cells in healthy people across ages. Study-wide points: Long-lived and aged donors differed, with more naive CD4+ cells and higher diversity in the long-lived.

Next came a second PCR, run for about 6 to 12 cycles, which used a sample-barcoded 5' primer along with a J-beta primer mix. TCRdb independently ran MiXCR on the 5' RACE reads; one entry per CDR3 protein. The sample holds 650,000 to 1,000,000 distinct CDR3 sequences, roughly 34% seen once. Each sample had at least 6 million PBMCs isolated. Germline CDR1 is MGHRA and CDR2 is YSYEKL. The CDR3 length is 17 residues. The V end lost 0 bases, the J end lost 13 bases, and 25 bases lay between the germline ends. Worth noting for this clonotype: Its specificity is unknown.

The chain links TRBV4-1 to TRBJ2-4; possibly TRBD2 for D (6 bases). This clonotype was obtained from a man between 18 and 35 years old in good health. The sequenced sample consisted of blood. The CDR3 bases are TGCGCCAGCAGCCAAGATGTCGGGCGGGGAGCCTACAATGAGCAGTACTTC. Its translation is CASSQDVGRGAYNEQYF.